The clone carrying this T cell receptor beta chain has only a few counts. Its antigen is currently unknown. The record originates from a study of T cells in Graves' hyperthyroidism and ophthalmopathy. Looked up from germline, CDR1 is LGHNA and CDR2 is YSLEER. V was trimmed by 0 bases and J by 5 bases, leaving 12 bases between them. CDR3 size: 15 residues. Study findings and constraints: Stable hyperthyroidism was told apart from ophthalmopathy by a model built on 13 V-J features.

TCR beta CDR3 regions were amplified from RNA. The HTBI set primed first-round TCR CDR3 RT-PCR. One entry per CDR3 protein results from TCRdb running MiXCR on the multiplex PCR reads. Of about 720,000 distinct CDR3 sequences in the sample, over 15% were seen once. The patients, who ranged from 18 to 65 in age, presented with newly diagnosed hyperthyroidism lasting under 2 months. Lactation, pregnancy, other autoimmune disease or uncontrolled infection excluded patients. Each diagnosis drew on symptoms, thyroxine, TRAb, thyroid ultrasound and orbital computed tomography findings. Sequenced input: blood. This chain joins TRBV4-3 and TRBJ2-3, with D possibly being TRBD2 (6 bases). The TCR originated in a man aged 18-30 years with Graves' hyperthyroidism. CDR3 in amino acids: CASSQDTGVLDTQYF. DNA of the CDR3: TGCGCCAGCAGCCAAGATACGGGAGTACTAGATACGCAGTATTTT.